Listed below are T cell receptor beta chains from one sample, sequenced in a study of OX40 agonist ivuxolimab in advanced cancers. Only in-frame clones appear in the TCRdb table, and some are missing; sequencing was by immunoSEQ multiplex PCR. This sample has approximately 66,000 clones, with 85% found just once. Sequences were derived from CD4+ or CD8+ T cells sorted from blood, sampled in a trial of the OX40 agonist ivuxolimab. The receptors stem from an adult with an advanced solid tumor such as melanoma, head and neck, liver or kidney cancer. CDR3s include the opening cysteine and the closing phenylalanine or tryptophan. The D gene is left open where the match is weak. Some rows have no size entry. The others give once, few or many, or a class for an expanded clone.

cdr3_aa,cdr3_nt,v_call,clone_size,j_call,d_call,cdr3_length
CASSYGQAQVGEQYF,TGTGCCAGCAGTTACGGACAGGCCCAGGTCGGCGAGCAGTACTTC,TRBV6-5,NA,TRBJ2-7,TRBD1,15
CASSHQRGGSYNEQFF,TGTGCCAGCAGCCATCAGCGGGGGGGCTCCTACAATGAGCAGTTCTTC,TRBV9,NA,TRBJ2-1,TRBD2,16
CASSTDGGQVQHF,TGTGCCAGCAGCACAGACGGGGGGCAGGTTCAGCATTTT,TRBV7-2,NA,TRBJ1-5,NA,13
CASSQLAGGPGETQYF,TGTGCCAGCAGCCAACTAGCGGGAGGGCCTGGGGAGACCCAGTACTTC,TRBV5-5,NA,TRBJ2-5,TRBD2,16
CASSEGATDTQYF,TGTGCCAGCAGTGAAGGGGCAACAGATACGCAGTATTTT,TRBV6-1,NA,TRBJ2-3,NA,13
CASSLHPSGSLNGYTF,TGTGCCAGCAGTTTGCACCCTTCGGGGTCCCTCAATGGCTACACCTTC,TRBV28,NA,TRBJ1-2,NA,16
CSVRPSETQYF,TGCAGTGTTAGACCCTCGGAGACCCAGTACTTC,TRBV20-1,NA,TRBJ2-5,NA,11
CASSTRPGTSVEETQYF,TGTGCCAGCAGCACCCGTCCCGGGACTAGCGTGGAAGAGACCCAGTACTTC,TRBV21-1,NA,TRBJ2-5,NA,17
CASSPTGSGRETQYF,TGTGCCAGCAGCCCGACAGGTTCCGGAAGGGAGACCCAGTACTTC,TRBV5-4,NA,TRBJ2-5,NA,15
CASTLGRGANVLTF,TGTGCCAGCACTTTAGGGCGGGGGGCCAACGTCCTGACTTTC,TRBV28,few,TRBJ2-6,NA,14
CASGRTGAPDTQYF,TGTGCCAGCGGCAGGACAGGGGCGCCGGATACGCAGTATTTT,TRBV6-1,few,TRBJ2-3,TRBD1,14
CASSVGVGSEQFF,TGTGCCAGCAGCGTAGGGGTAGGGAGTGAGCAGTTCTTC,TRBV9,NA,TRBJ2-1,NA,13
CASSQENTEAFF,TGCGCCAGCAGCCAAGAGAACACTGAAGCTTTCTTT,TRBV5-4,NA,TRBJ1-1,NA,12
CASSGVYLNTGELFF,TGTGCCAGCAGCGGCGTCTACTTGAACACCGGGGAGCTGTTTTTT,TRBV6-5,NA,TRBJ2-2,NA,15
CASSQEPGQGNSYNSPLHF,TGCGCCAGCAGCCAGGAACCGGGACAGGGGAATTCCTATAATTCACCCCTCCACTTT,TRBV4-1,NA,TRBJ1-6,TRBD1,19
CASSFAGNTEAFF,TGTGCCAGCAGCTTTGCAGGCAACACTGAAGCTTTCTTT,TRBV5-4,NA,TRBJ1-1,NA,13
CASSENSRTEAFF,TGTGCCAGCAGTGAAAACAGCAGGACTGAAGCTTTCTTT,TRBV2,once,TRBJ1-1,NA,13